This is a list of T cell receptor beta chains from one sample in a study of T cells in Graves' hyperthyroidism and ophthalmopathy. TCRdb re-called the multiplex PCR reads through MiXCR, storing one row per CDR3 protein. The repertoire includes roughly 380,000 distinct CDR3 sequences, roughly 14% of them detected once, and less than 25% sits in the top ten. Sequencing was carried out using blood. The receptors derive from a man aged 25 to 45 with Graves' hyperthyroidism that later progressed to Graves' ophthalmopathy. Both conserved end residues are part of each CDR3. Each record gives: D gene, J gene, clone size, V gene, CDR3 protein, CDR3 DNA. D genes are given only for firm matches. Size values are once, few and many counts, or a class for expanded clones, and some rows have none.

>TRBD1|TRBJ2-3|-|TRBV6-2/TRBV6-3
CASRATRDRYTDTQYF
TGTGCCAGCAGGGCGACCCGGGACAGGTACACAGATACGCAGTATTTT
>-|TRBJ1-1|few|TRBV19
CASIEGDSDTEAFF
TGTGCCAGTATTGAGGGGGATTCGGACACTGAAGCTTTCTTT
>-|TRBJ2-3|-|TRBV5-1
CASSPPGPSTDTQYF
TGCGCCAGCAGCCCGCCGGGACCTAGCACAGATACGCAGTATTTT
>-|TRBJ2-5|many|TRBV2
CASSELTGRETQYF
TGTGCCAGCAGTGAATTGACAGGGAGGGAGACCCAGTACTTC
>-|TRBJ1-1|many|TRBV5-1
CASSVMPISPEAFF
TGCGCCAGCAGCGTCATGCCGATCTCCCCTGAAGCTTTCTTT
>-|TRBJ1-5|-|TRBV27
CASSFFAGYQPQHF
TGTGCCAGCAGTTTTTTTGCCGGGTACCAGCCCCAGCATTTT
>TRBD1|TRBJ1-2|-|TRBV4-1
CASTLTGGEGYGYTF
TGCGCCAGCACCTTGACAGGGGGCGAGGGCTATGGCTACACCTTC
>TRBD1|TRBJ1-1|many|TRBV12-3/TRBV12-4
CASSRDRSPTMNTEAFF
TGTGCCAGCAGTCGGGACAGATCCCCTACCATGAACACTGAAGCTTTCTTT
>-|TRBJ1-4|many|TRBV27
CASSLRGNEKLFF
TGTGCCAGCAGTTTAAGGGGTAATGAAAAACTGTTTTTT
>-|TRBJ1-1|many|TRBV11-2
CASSLEGAYTEAFF
TGTGCCAGCAGCTTAGAGGGGGCCTACACTGAAGCTTTCTTT
>-|TRBJ2-1|-|TRBV29-1
CSVAERLRSFNEQFF
TGCAGCGTAGCTGAAAGATTGCGGTCCTTCAATGAGCAGTTCTTC
>-|TRBJ2-1|-|TRBV6-4
CASSDSHGGPGYNEQFF
TGTGCCAGCAGTGACTCCCACGGGGGCCCCGGGTACAATGAGCAGTTCTTC
>-|TRBJ2-2|many|TRBV7-9
CASSSIRVLATGELFF
TGTGCCAGCAGTTCTATCAGGGTTCTTGCCACCGGGGAGCTGTTTTTT
>-|TRBJ2-1|many|TRBV20-1
CSARDGYPEQFF
TGCAGTGCAAGGGACGGGTACCCTGAGCAGTTCTTC
>TRBD2|TRBJ2-1|-|TRBV29-1
CSDARVGGGEQFF
TGCAGCGACGCTCGGGTGGGGGGGGGTGAGCAGTTCTTC
>TRBD1|TRBJ1-3|-|TRBV11-2
CASSLEDRAGNTIYF
TGTGCCAGCAGCTTGGAGGACAGGGCTGGAAACACCATATATTTT
>-|TRBJ2-7|many|TRBV3-1
CASSPRPENEQYF
TGTGCCAGCAGCCCCCGACCAGAAAACGAGCAGTACTTC